One sample yielded the 12 T cell receptor beta chains listed below, sequenced in a study of shared T cell receptors in the human thymus. Data came from immunoSEQ multiplex PCR; TCRdb stores just in-frame clones and leaves some out. The table has some 760,000 clones, 75% to 90% seen once; the top ten hold about 0.0098%. These data also featured in a second study, about human thymus T cells.

The sequencing sample was made of thymocytes. Receptor source: a girl under two years old with a congenital heart defect.

The gene calls are TRBV6-5 and TRBJ1-3, with D possibly TRBD1 on 6 matching bases. Germline values: CDR1 MNHEY, CDR2 SVGAGI. Deletions cut 5 bases from V and 6 bases from J, with 17 bases between. CDR3 length equals 15 residues. CDR3 amino acids: CASSGPGAQENTIYF. The DNA for the CDR3 is TGTGCCAGCAGTGGTCCAGGGGCCCAAGAAAACACCATATATTTT.

The CDR3 DNA reads as TGTGCCAGTAGTATTACCTTTTGGGCGCCGAACTATGGCTACACCTTC. It yields the protein CASSITFWAPNYGYTF. The chain uses TRBV19 and TRBJ1-2; D is ambiguous. The length of the CDR3 is 16 residues. V was cut by 3 bases and J by 2 bases, with 16 bases left in between. Germline V gene sequence: CDR1 LNHDA, CDR2 SQIVND (reference sequence).

The chain joins TRBV6-1 to TRBJ1-1; TRBD1 might be the D (6 bases). CDR1 and CDR2 (germline): MNHNS, SASEGT. There are 15 residues in the CDR3. Deletions cut 3 bases from V and 7 bases from J, with 18 bases between. CDR3 protein: CASSEGSGRGHEAFF. Here the CDR3 DNA reads TGTGCCAGCAGTGAGGGGTCGGGCAGGGGCCATGAAGCTTTCTTT.

This chain connects TRBV7-2 to TRBJ1-6; D not certain. CDR1 SGHTA and CDR2 FQGNSA come from the germline V gene. This CDR3 has 18 residues. The V and J ends lost 0 bases and 0 bases respectively, with 12 bases between them. Here the CDR3 DNA reads TGTGCCAGCAGCTTAGCTGGGAGGAAAAGCTCCTATAATTCACCCCTCCACTTT. It encodes CASSLAGRKSSYNSPLHF.

The genes are TRBV6-5 and TRBJ2-6; D is ambiguous. The V gene lost 5 bases and the J gene lost 0 bases, with 8 bases spanning the gap. In germline, CDR1 is MNHEY, CDR2 SVGAGI. The CDR3 runs to 15 residues. The CDR3 sequence is CASSPPYSGANVLTF. CDR3 sequence (DNA): TGTGCCAGCAGTCCTCCTTACTCTGGGGCCAACGTCCTGACTTTC.

This rearrangement joins TRBV4-3 to TRBJ1-1; D gene ambiguous. The V end was cut by 2 bases, the J end by 6 bases, with 22 bases between. The V gene's germline CDR1 is LGHNA and CDR2 YSLEER. The CDR3 runs to 17 residues. The CDR3 DNA follows: TGCGCCAGCAGCCAAACTGTCCGAGGTCGACCGCTAGCTGAAGCTTTCTTT. Translating it yields CASSQTVRGRPLAEAFF.

There are a few counts of this clone. The rearrangement uses TRBV29-1 and TRBJ1-2, with a possible D match to TRBD1 (6 bases). Germline V lookup: CDR1 SQVTM, CDR2 ANQGSEA. CDR3 length equals 17 residues. V lost 2 bases and J lost 0, with 19 bases in between. Here the CDR3 reads CSVETGGAAEANYGYTF. CDR3 in DNA: TGCAGCGTTGAAACGGGGGGGGCAGCCGAAGCTAACTATGGCTACACCTTC.

The table lists this clone with a count of one. This chain joins TRBV6-6 and TRBJ1-1; 7 nucleotides match TRBD1. Germline V gives CDR1 MNHNY, CDR2 SVGAGI (reference sequence). The V gene end was trimmed by 2 bases and the J gene end by 6 bases; junction bases not matched to a gene: 6. The CDR3 has 14 amino acids. CDR3 loop: CASSYGDREAEAFF. CDR3 DNA sequence: TGTGCCAGCAGTTACGGAGACAGGGAGGCTGAAGCTTTCTTT.

CDR3 bases: TGTGCCAGCAGTCCATCCCGGACTAGGGCACTGGCCGATACGCAGTATTTT. Residues: CASSPSRTRALADTQYF. The V gene is TRBV28, the J gene TRBJ2-3, with TRBD2 identical over 7 bases. CDR3 length: 17 amino acids. V lost 5 bases to trimming and J lost 6 bases; unmatched junction nucleotides: 17. Germline V CDR1 and CDR2: MDHEN, SYDVKM.

V usage is TRBV6-5 and J usage is TRBJ1-5; D not certain. Trimming cost V 3 bases and J 3 bases, with 9 bases left between them. CDR1 and CDR2 (germline): MNHEY, SVGAGI. CDR3 size: 14 residues. The CDR3 region is CASSYGLHNQPQHF. CDR3 DNA: TGTGCCAGCAGTTATGGCTTACACAATCAGCCCCAGCATTTT.

The chain carries TRBV5-5 and TRBJ1-2; 8 nucleotides agree with TRBD1. The CDR3 sequence is 18 residues long. From germline, CDR1 is SGHKS and CDR2 YYEKEE (reference sequence). J gave up 4 bases and V 4 bases, and 18 bases lay outside the gene matches. The CDR3: CASSPPPPTGESPYGYTF. CDR3 DNA sequence: TGTGCCAGCAGCCCACCCCCTCCGACAGGGGAGAGTCCCTATGGCTACACCTTC.

The genes are TRBV10-3 and TRBJ1-6, with 9 bases that match TRBD1. V was clipped by 4 bases and J by 7 bases; unmatched bases: 2. This CDR3 spans 14 amino acids. Germline V CDR1 and CDR2: ENHRY, SYGVKD. CDR3 in DNA: TGTGCCATCAGTGCCGACAGGGGGAATTCACCCCTCCACTTT. Translated: CAISADRGNSPLHF.